This T cell receptor beta chain derives from a study of shared clonotypes between healthy human individuals. The study, taken as a whole, reports: Blood was the only sampled material, and tissue repertoires likely differ. Estimated clonotype richness was generally higher in naive than memory subsets. Around 5.4% of naive CD4 clonotypes were common to a few donors.

For this clone: Antigen: not known.

The method was immunoSEQ multiplex PCR; TCRdb's version includes in-frame clones alone and lacks a portion of them. The repertoire holds over a million clones, with roughly 96% as singletons. The donors, healthy adults who were HIV-negative, had experienced no recent acute infections or vaccinations. CDR1 is MRHNA, CDR2 SNTAGT, per germline. The CDR3 runs 14 residues. With 6 bases clipped from V and 1 base from J, the junction kept 2 bases outside the gene matches. This receptor was identified in a man aged 25-40 years in good health. Sequencing used naive CD4+ T cells sorted from blood. Subset described: CD45RA+ positively selected. The chain carries TRBV6-4 and TRBJ2-3; 9 bases are shared with TRBD1. The CDR3 here is CASRQGARTDTQYF. In nucleotides, the CDR3 is TGTGCCAGCAGACAGGGGGCCCGCACAGATACGCAGTATTTT.